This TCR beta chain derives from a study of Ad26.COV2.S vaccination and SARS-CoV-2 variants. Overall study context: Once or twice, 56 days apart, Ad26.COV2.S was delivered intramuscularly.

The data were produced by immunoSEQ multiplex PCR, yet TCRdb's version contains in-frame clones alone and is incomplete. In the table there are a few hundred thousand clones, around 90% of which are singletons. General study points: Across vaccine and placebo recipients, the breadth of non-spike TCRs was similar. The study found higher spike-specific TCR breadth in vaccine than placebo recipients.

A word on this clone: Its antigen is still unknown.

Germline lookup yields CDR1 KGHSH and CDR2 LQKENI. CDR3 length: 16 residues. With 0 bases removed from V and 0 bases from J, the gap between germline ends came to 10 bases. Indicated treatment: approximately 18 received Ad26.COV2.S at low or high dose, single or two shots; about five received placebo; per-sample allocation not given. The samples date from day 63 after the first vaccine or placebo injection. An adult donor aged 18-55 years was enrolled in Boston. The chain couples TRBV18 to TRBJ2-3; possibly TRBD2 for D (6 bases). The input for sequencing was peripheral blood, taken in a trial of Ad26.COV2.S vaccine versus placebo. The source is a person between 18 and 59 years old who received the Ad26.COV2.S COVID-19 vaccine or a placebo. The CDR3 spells CASSPPRGTSTDTQYF. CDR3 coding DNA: TGTGCCAGCTCACCACCGCGCGGGACGAGCACAGATACGCAGTATTTT.